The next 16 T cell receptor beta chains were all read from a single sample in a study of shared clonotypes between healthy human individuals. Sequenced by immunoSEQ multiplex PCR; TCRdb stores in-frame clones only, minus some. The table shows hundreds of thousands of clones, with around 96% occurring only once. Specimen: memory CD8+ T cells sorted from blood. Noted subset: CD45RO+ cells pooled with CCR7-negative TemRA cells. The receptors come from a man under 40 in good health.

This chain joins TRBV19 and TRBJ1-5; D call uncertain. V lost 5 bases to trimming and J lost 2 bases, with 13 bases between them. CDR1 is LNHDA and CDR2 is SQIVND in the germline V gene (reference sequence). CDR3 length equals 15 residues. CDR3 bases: TGTGCCAGTAGTGCTAAGACTGGCGGCAATCAGCCCCAGCATTTT. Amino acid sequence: CASSAKTGGNQPQHF. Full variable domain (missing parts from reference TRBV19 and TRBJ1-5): DGGITQSPKYLFRKEGQNVTLSCEQNLNHDAMYWYRQDPGQGLRLIYYSQIVNDFQKGDIAEGYSVSREKKESFPLTVTSAQKNPTAFYLCASSAKTGGNQPQHFGDGTRLSIL.

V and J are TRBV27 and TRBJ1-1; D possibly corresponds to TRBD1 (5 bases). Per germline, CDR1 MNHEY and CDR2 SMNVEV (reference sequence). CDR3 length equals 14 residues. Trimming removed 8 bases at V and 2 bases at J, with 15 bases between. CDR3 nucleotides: TGTGCCAGCCTCAGGGTGGGTGTTAACACTGAAGCTTTCTTT. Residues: CASLRVGVNTEAFF.

In DNA, the CDR3 is TGCGCCAGCAGCGGGGGACAGATCTCTGGAAACACCATATATTTT. This encodes CASSGGQISGNTIYF. The V gene is TRBV5-1, the J gene TRBJ1-3, with 7 bases lining up with TRBD1. Germline V gene lookup returns CDR1 SGHRS and CDR2 YFSETQ. J was trimmed by 0 bases and V by 4 bases; bases with no gene match: 4. The CDR3 runs to 15 residues.

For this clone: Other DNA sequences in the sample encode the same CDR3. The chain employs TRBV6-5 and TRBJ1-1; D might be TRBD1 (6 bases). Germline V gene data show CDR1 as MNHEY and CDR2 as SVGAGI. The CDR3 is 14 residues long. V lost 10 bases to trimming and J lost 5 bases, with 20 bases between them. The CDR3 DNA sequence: TGTGCCACCTTCGGGGGGGGGCAGCGGACTGAAGCTTTCTTT. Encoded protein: CATFGGGQRTEAFF.

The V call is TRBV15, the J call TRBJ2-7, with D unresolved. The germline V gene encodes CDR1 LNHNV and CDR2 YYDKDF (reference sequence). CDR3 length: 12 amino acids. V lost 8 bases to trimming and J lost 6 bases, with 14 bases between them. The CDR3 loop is CATSRTKAEQYF. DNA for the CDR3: TGTGCCACCTCCAGGACCAAGGCCGAGCAGTACTTC. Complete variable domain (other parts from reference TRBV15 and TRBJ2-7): DAMVIQNPRYQVTQFGKPVTLSCSQTLNHNVMYWYQQKSSQAPKLLFHYYDKDFNNEADTPDNFQSRRPNTSFCFLDIRSPGLGDTAMYLCATSRTKAEQYFGPGTRLTVT.

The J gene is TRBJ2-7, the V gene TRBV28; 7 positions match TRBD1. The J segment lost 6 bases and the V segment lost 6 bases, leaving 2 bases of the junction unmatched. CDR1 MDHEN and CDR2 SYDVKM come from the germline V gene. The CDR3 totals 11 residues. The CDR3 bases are TGTGCCAGCAGGGCAGGGGGCGAGCAGTACTTC. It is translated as CASRAGGEQYF.

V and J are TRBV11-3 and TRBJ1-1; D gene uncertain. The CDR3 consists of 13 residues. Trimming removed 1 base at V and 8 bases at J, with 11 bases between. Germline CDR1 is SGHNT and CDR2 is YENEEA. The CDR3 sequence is CASSLGFGQEAFF. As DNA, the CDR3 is TGTGCCAGCAGCTTAGGTTTCGGGCAGGAAGCTTTCTTT. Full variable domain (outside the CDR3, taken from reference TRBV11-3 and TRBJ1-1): EAGVVQSPRYKIIEKKQPVAFWCNPISGHNTLYWYLQNLGQGPELLIRYENEEAVDDSQLPKDRFSAERLKGVDSTLKIQPAELGDSAVYLCASSLGFGQEAFFGQGTRLTVV.

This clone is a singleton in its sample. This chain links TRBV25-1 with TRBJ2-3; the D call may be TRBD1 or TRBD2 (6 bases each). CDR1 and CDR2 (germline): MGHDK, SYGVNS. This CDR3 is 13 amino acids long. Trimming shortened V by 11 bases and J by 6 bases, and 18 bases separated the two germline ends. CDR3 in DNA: TGTGCCGCCGGAGGGGGGTTTATTGATACGCAGTATTTT. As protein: CAAGGGFIDTQYF.

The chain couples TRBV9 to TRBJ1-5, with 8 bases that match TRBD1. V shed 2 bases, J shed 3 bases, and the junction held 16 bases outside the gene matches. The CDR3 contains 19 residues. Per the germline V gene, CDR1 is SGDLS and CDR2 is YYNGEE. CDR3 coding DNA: TGTGCCAGCAGCGTGGTACGGGACGGACAGGGAAGTTTCAATCAGCCCCAGCATTTT. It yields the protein CASSVVRDGQGSFNQPQHF.

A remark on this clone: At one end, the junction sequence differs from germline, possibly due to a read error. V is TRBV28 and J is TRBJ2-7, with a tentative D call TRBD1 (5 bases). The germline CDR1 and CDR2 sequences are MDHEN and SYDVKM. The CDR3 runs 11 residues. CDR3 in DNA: TGTGCCAGCAGTTCCGACAGTTATTGGGTCTTC. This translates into CASSSDSYWVF.

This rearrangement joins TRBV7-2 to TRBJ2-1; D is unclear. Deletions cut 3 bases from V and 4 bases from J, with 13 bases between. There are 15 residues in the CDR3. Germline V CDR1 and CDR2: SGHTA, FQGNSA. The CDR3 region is CASSLESPLYNEQFF. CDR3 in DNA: TGTGCCAGCAGCTTGGAGAGTCCCCTTTACAATGAGCAGTTCTTC.

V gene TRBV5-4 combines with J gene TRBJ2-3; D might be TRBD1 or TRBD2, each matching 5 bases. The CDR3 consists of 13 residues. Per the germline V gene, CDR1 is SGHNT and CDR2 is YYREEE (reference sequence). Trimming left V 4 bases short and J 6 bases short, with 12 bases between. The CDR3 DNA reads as TGTGCCAGCAGCCAATTCAGGGACGATACGCAGTATTTT. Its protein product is CASSQFRDDTQYF.

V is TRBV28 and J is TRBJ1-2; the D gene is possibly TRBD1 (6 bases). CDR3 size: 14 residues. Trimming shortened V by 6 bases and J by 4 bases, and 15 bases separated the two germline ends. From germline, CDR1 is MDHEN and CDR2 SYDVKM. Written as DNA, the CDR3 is TGTGCCAGCAGCCCCGGGACACCAAGCTATGGCTACACCTTC. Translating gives CASSPGTPSYGYTF.

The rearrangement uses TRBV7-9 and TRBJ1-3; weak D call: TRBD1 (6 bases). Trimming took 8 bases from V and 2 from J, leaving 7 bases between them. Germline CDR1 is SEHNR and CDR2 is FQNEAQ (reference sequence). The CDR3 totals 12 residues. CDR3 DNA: TGTGCCAGCCAGGGGCCTGGAAACACCATATATTTT. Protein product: CASQGPGNTIYF.

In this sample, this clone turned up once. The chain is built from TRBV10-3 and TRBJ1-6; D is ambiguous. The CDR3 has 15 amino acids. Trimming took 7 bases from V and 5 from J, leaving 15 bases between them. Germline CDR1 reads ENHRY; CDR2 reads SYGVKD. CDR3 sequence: CAIKLDHWDNSPLHF. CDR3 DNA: TGTGCCATCAAGTTGGACCATTGGGATAATTCACCCCTCCACTTT.

The CDR3 protein is CASSPHYYNEQFF. The CDR3 region has the DNA TGTGCCAGCAGTCCCCACTACTACAATGAGCAGTTCTTC. The gene calls are TRBV27 and TRBJ2-1; D unresolved. Germline assignment: CDR1 MNHEY and CDR2 SMNVEV (reference sequence). V was trimmed by 5 bases and J by 3 bases, leaving 8 bases between them. The CDR3 runs 13 residues.